This T cell receptor beta chain was sequenced during a study of PD-L1 blockade in urothelial cancer. About the research overall: Atezolizumab (1,200 mg intravenously every 3 weeks) began around 2014 for patients. Each patient had 0 to 3 earlier chemotherapy regimens. Reported median T cell count for blood samples was more than 140,000. Blood analyses occurred 3 weeks (second dose) and 6 weeks post treatment start.

Repertoires were generated with immunoSEQ multiplex PCR, while TCRdb's copy carries only in-frame clones and drops some. The repertoire has around 100,000 clones, 85% to 95% of them found once; the top ten carry approximately 3.5%. The time point here: peripheral blood 6 weeks after treatment start. The germline V and J ends were trimmed by 6 bases and 1 base, with 12 bases remaining between them. CDR1 and CDR2 (germline): MNHNY, SVGAGI (reference sequence). This CDR3 region has 14 residues. The specimen was PBMCs, collected around atezolizumab (anti-PD-L1) treatment. The TCR originated in a man in his 60s with urothelial cancer. This chain links TRBV6-6 with TRBJ1-1, with D tentatively TRBD1 (5 bases). The CDR3 DNA follows: TGTGCCAGCAGCCAGGGCCAGACGAACACTGAAGCTTTCTTT. Translation: CASSQGQTNTEAFF.